The 32 T cell receptor beta chains listed next were all sequenced from one sample in a study of shared T cell receptors in the human thymus. The repertoire was sequenced with immunoSEQ multiplex PCR; TCRdb's copy has only in-frame clones and lacks some. The data contain some 760,000 clones, 80% to 90% of them singletons. This sample also appeared in a second study, on human thymus T cells.

Sequencing input: thymocytes. Receptors were obtained from a girl under three years old with a congenital heart defect.

The table lists this clone with a few counts. This chain uses TRBV4-1 with TRBJ2-1; D might be TRBD1 (6 bases). CDR3 size: 17 residues. V lost 4 bases, J lost 3 bases, and 19 bases lay in between. Germline CDR1 reads MGHRA; CDR2 reads YSYEKL. The CDR3 coding sequence is TGCGCCAGCAGCCCCCGGACAGACGAAACCCTCTACAATGAGCAGTTCTTC. Protein sequence: CASSPRTDETLYNEQFF.

The chain combines TRBV6-1 with TRBJ1-2; D might be TRBD1 (6 bases). V lost 4 bases, J lost 4 bases, and 16 bases lay in between. The CDR3 length is 15 residues. Germline V gene sequence: CDR1 MNHNS, CDR2 SASEGT. Written as DNA, the CDR3 is TGTGCCAGCAGTGTCCCGGGACAACCCCTCTATGGCTACACCTTC. It translates to CASSVPGQPLYGYTF.

This clone occurred once. The V and J genes are TRBV7-2 and TRBJ1-6; 7 positions agree with TRBD1. The CDR3 has 16 amino acids. V dropped 4 bases and J dropped 10; count of bases not matched to a gene: 13. Germline V gene data show CDR1 as SGHTA and CDR2 as FQGNSA. The CDR3 coding sequence is TGTGCCAGCAGCTACCGCAGGGGGATGATAGACTCACCCCTCCACTTT. This translates into CASSYRRGMIDSPLHF.

The DNA for the CDR3 is TGTGCCATCAGTGAGCGATCGAACCAACAGGGGAACGGTAAAGGCTATGGCTACACCTTC. It translates to CAISERSNQQGNGKGYGYTF. The rearrangement joins TRBV10-3 to TRBJ1-2, with 7 bases that match TRBD1. The CDR3 consists of 20 residues. Germline V CDR1 and CDR2: ENHRY, SYGVKD. V shed 2 bases and J 4 bases; nucleotides not matched to a gene: 22.

The V gene is TRBV13, the J gene TRBJ2-7; 9 nucleotides line up with TRBD1. Germline V CDR1 and CDR2: PRHDT, FYEKMQ (reference sequence). This CDR3 has 16 amino acids. The ends lost 5 bases at V and 3 bases at J; junction bases unmatched: 11. The CDR3 sequence: CASSPSPGTGYYEQYF. The CDR3 bases are TGTGCCAGCAGCCCCTCCCCGGGGACAGGGTACTACGAGCAGTACTTC. The whole variable domain, filled in from reference TRBV13 and TRBJ2-7, reads AAGVIQSPRHLIKEKRETATLKCYPIPRHDTVYWYQQGPGQDPQFLISFYEKMQSDKGSIPDRFSAQQFSDYHSELNMSSLELGDSALYFCASSPSPGTGYYEQYFGPGTRLTVT.

This chain connects TRBV14 to TRBJ1-1; no reliable D call. The CDR3 sequence is 15 residues long. V shed 0 bases and J shed 5 bases, with 13 bases lying between them. The germline gives CDR1 SGHDN, CDR2 FVKESK. CDR3 in amino acids: CASSQDTNGGTEAFF. DNA of the CDR3: TGTGCCAGCAGCCAAGATACGAACGGAGGGACTGAAGCTTTCTTT.

This chain connects TRBV4-1 to TRBJ2-3, with no clear D. The CDR3 sequence is 14 residues long. The V end was cut by 1 base, the J end by 7 bases, with 12 bases between. Germline CDR1 is MGHRA and CDR2 is YSYEKL. The CDR3 region has the DNA TGCGCCAGCAGCCAAGGGCAGGTTGAAAATACGCAGTATTTT. Amino acids: CASSQGQVENTQYF.

This clone has only a few counts. The chain is built from TRBV9 and TRBJ1-1; the D gene is possibly TRBD1 (5 bases). The germline V gene has CDR1 SGDLS and CDR2 YYNGEE. This CDR3 has 13 residues. Trimming shortened V by 7 bases and J by 3 bases, and 13 bases separated the two germline ends. In nucleotides, the CDR3 is TGTGCCAGCGACGGGGGTTCGGACACTGAAGCTTTCTTT. This encodes CASDGGSDTEAFF. Full variable domain (rest looked up from reference TRBV9 and TRBJ1-1): DSGVTQTPKHLITATGQRVTLRCSPRSGDLSVYWYQQSLDQGLQFLIQYYNGEERAKGNILERFSAQQFPDLHSELNLSSLELGDSALYFCASDGGSDTEAFFGQGTRLTVV.

J is TRBJ1-6 and V is TRBV7-6, with D uncertain. The CDR3 loop spans 15 amino acids. Looked up from germline, CDR1 is SGHVS and CDR2 is FNYEAQ. The V and J ends lost 5 bases and 9 bases respectively, with 17 bases between them. The CDR3 protein is CASSADAVGGSPLHF. The CDR3 region has the DNA TGTGCCAGCAGCGCTGACGCGGTAGGAGGTTCACCCCTCCACTTT.

The V gene is TRBV5-6, the J gene TRBJ1-2; D possibly corresponds to TRBD1 (5 bases). V lost 4 bases, J lost 5 bases, and 15 bases lay in between. The germline gives CDR1 SGHDT, CDR2 YYEEEE. CDR3 length equals 14 residues. CDR3: CASSLRTPRYGYTF. CDR3 in DNA: TGTGCCAGCAGCCTTAGGACACCCAGATATGGCTACACCTTC. The whole variable domain, filled in from reference TRBV5-6 and TRBJ1-2, reads DAGVTQSPTHLIKTRGQQVTLRCSPKSGHDTVSWYQQALGQGPQFIFQYYEEEERQRGNFPDRFSGHQFPNYSSELNVNALLLGDSALYLCASSLRTPRYGYTFGSGTRLTVV.

This rearrangement joins TRBV29-1 to TRBJ2-2; 9 bases are a match to TRBD1. The CDR3 covers 15 residues. CDR1 SQVTM and CDR2 ANQGSEA come from the germline V gene. J was trimmed by 5 bases and V by 6 bases; bases with no gene match: 10. CDR3 loop: CSVEGTGSGTGELFF. Written as DNA, the CDR3 is TGCAGCGTGGAGGGGACAGGGAGTGGGACCGGGGAGCTGTTTTTT.

The rearrangement joins TRBV12-5 to TRBJ2-1; D possibly corresponds to TRBD2 (6 bases). Per the germline V gene, CDR1 is LGHNT and CDR2 is FRNRAP. The CDR3 sequence is 15 residues long. V lost 5 bases to trimming and J lost 1 base, with 12 bases between them. The CDR3 DNA is TGTGCTAGTGGTCGTGTGGCGGGGTCCTACAATGAGCAGTTCTTC. Amino acids: CASGRVAGSYNEQFF.

CDR3 region: CASSQDSPLVCNTGELFF. DNA of the CDR3: TGCGCCAGCAGCCAAGATTCTCCACTAGTCTGCAACACCGGGGAGCTGTTTTTT. The V call is TRBV4-1, the J call TRBJ2-2; D might be TRBD2 (5 bases). The CDR3 runs 18 residues. Germline CDR1 MGHRA, CDR2 YSYEKL. Trimming stripped 0 bases from V and 2 bases from J, with 16 bases between.

This chain connects TRBV5-8 to TRBJ1-2; D gene ambiguous. The CDR3 loop spans 15 amino acids. V gave up 0 bases and J gave up 5 bases, with 14 bases separating them. From germline, CDR1 is SGHTS and CDR2 YDEGEE. This chain's CDR3 is CASSLASGVGYGYTF. Written as DNA, the CDR3 is TGTGCCAGCAGCTTGGCTTCGGGAGTAGGGTATGGCTACACCTTC.

The genes are TRBV6-5 and TRBJ1-1; possibly TRBD1 for D (5 bases). The CDR3 spans 16 residues. CDR1 is MNHEY and CDR2 is SVGAGI in the germline V gene. Trimming stripped 4 bases from V and 0 bases from J, with 15 bases between. The CDR3 coding sequence is TGTGCCAGCAGTTCCAGCCGGGGGGGATTGAACACTGAAGCTTTCTTT. As protein: CASSSSRGGLNTEAFF.

This chain connects TRBV20-1 to TRBJ1-6; no reliable D call. V lost 6 bases, J lost 10 bases, and 10 bases lay in between. Germline-derived CDR1 and CDR2 are DFQATT and SNEGSKA (reference sequence). The CDR3 is made up of 11 amino acids. CDR3 sequence reads: CSATTGSPLHF. CDR3 bases: TGCAGTGCCACGACTGGGTCACCCCTCCACTTT.

The chain recombines TRBV5-1 with TRBJ2-1, with D uncertain. Per germline, CDR1 SGHRS and CDR2 YFSETQ. Trimming shortened V by 0 bases and J by 4 bases, and 17 bases separated the two germline ends. The CDR3 is made up of 17 amino acids. The CDR3 DNA reads TGCGCCAGCAGCTTGGGAGGAACTCCCAATCGGTACAATGAGCAGTTCTTC. Its protein is CASSLGGTPNRYNEQFF. Using reference TRBV5-1 and TRBJ2-1 for the parts outside the CDR3, the full variable domain is KAGVTQTPRYLIKTRGQQVTLSCSPISGHRSVSWYQQTPGQGLQFLFEYFSETQRNKGNFPGRFSGRQFSNSRSEMNVSTLELGDSALYLCASSLGGTPNRYNEQFFGPGTRLTVL.

The genes are TRBV6-5 and TRBJ2-1; a weak D match, TRBD2 (5 bases). Trimming removed 4 bases from V and 2 bases from J, with 12 bases in between. This CDR3 is built from 15 residues. In germline, CDR1 is MNHEY, CDR2 SVGAGI. The CDR3 sequence is CASSSRTGTYNEQFF. The DNA of the CDR3 is TGTGCCAGCAGTTCCCGGACGGGAACCTACAATGAGCAGTTCTTC.

The chain employs TRBV15 and TRBJ1-5; D not certain. V dropped 1 base and J dropped 2 bases, with 15 bases sitting between them. In germline, CDR1 is LNHNV, CDR2 YYDKDF (reference sequence). This CDR3 has 17 amino acids. The CDR3 is CATSRAFRAEGNQPQHF. The CDR3 nucleotides read TGTGCCACCAGCAGAGCATTTAGGGCGGAGGGCAATCAGCCCCAGCATTTT.

The chain joins TRBV12-5 to TRBJ1-2; TRBD1 matches at 8 bases. Germline CDR1 LGHNT, CDR2 FRNRAP. The CDR3 loop spans 18 amino acids. Germline trimming cut 6 bases from V and 4 bases from J; bases unmatched to any gene: 19. CDR3 sequence (DNA): TGTGCTAGTGGACGTTTAAACGCTCGGGACAGGCCTATCTATGGCTACACCTTC. This sequence encodes CASGRLNARDRPIYGYTF.

The chain joins TRBV27 to TRBJ1-6; D is uncertain. Germline CDR1 is MNHEY and CDR2 is SMNVEV (reference sequence). The CDR3 consists of 18 residues. V lost 2 bases and J 0 bases, leaving 14 bases between the germline ends. The CDR3 region is CASSLKGGESSYNSPLHF. The CDR3 nucleotides read TGTGCCAGCAGTTTAAAGGGAGGAGAGAGCTCCTATAATTCACCCCTCCACTTT.

J is TRBJ2-5 and V is TRBV19; a weak D match, TRBD1 (5 bases). From germline, CDR1 is LNHDA and CDR2 SQIVND (reference sequence). The ends were cut back, 4 bases at V and 4 bases at J, with 16 bases in the middle. The CDR3 length is 15 residues. Here the CDR3 DNA reads TGTGCCAGTAGTAAAGGGGAACAGGTGGTAGAGACCCAGTACTTC. As protein: CASSKGEQVVETQYF.

This rearrangement joins TRBV18 to TRBJ2-7; D possibly corresponds to TRBD1 (6 bases). Trimming pared 1 base from V and 5 bases from J, leaving 15 bases between. CDR1 and CDR2 from the germline V gene are KGHSH and LQKENI. The CDR3 runs 15 residues. In DNA, the CDR3 is TGTGCCAGCTCACCACAGGGGGATGGGGACGACGAGCAGTACTTC. Translation gives CASSPQGDGDDEQYF.

This clone has just one count. The rearrangement links TRBV12-5 to TRBJ1-6, with D perhaps TRBD1 (6 bases). The length of the CDR3 is 18 residues. V gave up 5 bases and J gave up 6 bases, with 23 bases separating them. Germline values: CDR1 LGHNT, CDR2 FRNRAP. The CDR3 DNA is TGTGCTAGTGGTGAATCCCGGCCCAGGGGAAGGTCTAATTCACCCCTCCACTTT. This encodes CASGESRPRGRSNSPLHF.

The chain combines TRBV30 with TRBJ2-5; TRBD1 agrees at 11 bases. The CDR3 extends over 15 amino acids. Germline CDR1 GTSNPN, CDR2 SVGIG (reference sequence). Losses at the gene ends were 4 bases for V and 3 bases for J; bases not matched to a gene: 7. CDR3 sequence: CAWIGTGGTEETQYF. In DNA form, the CDR3 reads TGTGCCTGGATCGGGACAGGGGGTACCGAAGAGACCCAGTACTTC.

The rearrangement uses TRBV29-1 and TRBJ2-5; unclear D gene. V lost 2 bases to trimming and J lost 4 bases, with 11 bases between them. Germline assignment: CDR1 SQVTM and CDR2 ANQGSEA. The CDR3 extends over 13 amino acids. DNA for the CDR3: TGCAGCGTTGAATTGTGGTTAGCAGAGACCCAGTACTTC. This translates into CSVELWLAETQYF.

The chain couples TRBV12-5 to TRBJ1-2, with D perhaps TRBD1 (5 bases). CDR1 and CDR2 (germline): LGHNT, FRNRAP. V was pared by 0 bases and J by 8 bases, with 10 bases between. The CDR3 is 13 amino acids. CDR3 sequence reads: CASGLVTGDGYTF. Here the CDR3 DNA reads TGTGCTAGTGGTTTGGTAACGGGGGACGGCTACACCTTC.

This clone turned up a few times. The V gene is TRBV11-2, the J gene TRBJ2-7, with 8 positions matching TRBD1. Looked up from germline, CDR1 is SGHAT and CDR2 is FQNNGV. The CDR3 is 17 residues long. V was pared by 1 base and J by 3 bases, with 11 bases of the junction left unmatched. CDR3 loop: CASSLVPRTGSDYEQYF. The CDR3 DNA reads TGTGCCAGCAGCTTAGTACCGCGGACAGGGTCGGACTACGAGCAGTACTTC.

This chain uses TRBV5-8 with TRBJ1-1; TRBD1 agrees at 11 bases. The CDR3 contains 17 residues. The germline V gene has CDR1 SGHTS and CDR2 YDEGEE. The J segment lost 0 bases and the V segment lost 0 bases, leaving 4 bases of the junction unmatched. DNA of the CDR3: TGTGCCAGCAGCTTGGGGACAGGGGGCCCAATGAACACTGAAGCTTTCTTT. Translating it yields CASSLGTGGPMNTEAFF.

The chain uses TRBV14 and TRBJ1-2; D gene ambiguous. The CDR3 has 19 residues. V shed 3 bases and J shed 4 bases, with 27 bases lying between them. CDR1 is SGHDN, CDR2 FVKESK, per germline. CDR3 sequence reads: CASSQVAGSQWEALYGYTF. DNA for the CDR3: TGTGCCAGCAGCCAGGTTGCGGGGAGTCAATGGGAGGCACTCTATGGCTACACCTTC.

This clone appeared a few times. The genes are TRBV10-1 and TRBJ1-1; 9 bases are a match to TRBD1. With V trimmed by 6 bases and J by 1 base, 9 bases remained unmatched. CDR1 and CDR2 (germline): WNHNN, SYGVQD (reference sequence). The CDR3 sequence is 16 residues long. Here the CDR3 reads CASSPGTGNSNTEAFF. CDR3 nucleotides: TGCGCCAGCAGCCCAGGGACAGGGAATTCGAACACTGAAGCTTTCTTT.

This clone was detected only once. The chain couples TRBV11-2 to TRBJ2-7; D may be TRBD1 (5 bases). Germline CDR1 SGHAT, CDR2 FQNNGV. This CDR3 contains 17 residues. Trimming removed 1 base from V and 1 base from J, with 17 bases in between. The CDR3 reads CASSLAWAGIGSYEQYF. The CDR3 bases are TGTGCCAGCAGCTTAGCATGGGCAGGGATTGGGTCCTACGAGCAGTACTTC.